This TCR beta chain appears in the sequencing data of a study of blood T cell repertoires in COVID-19. In the original analysis: Estimated nucleated cell counts came from reference gene primer amplification. The data were produced by immunoSEQ multiplex PCR, yet TCRdb's version contains in-frame clones alone and is incomplete. V, J and clone size are those of that table, while D and trimming were read from the DNA. The table shows over 200,000 clones, with 75% to 90% occurring only once. V was cut by 0 bases and J by 3 bases, with 8 bases left in between. Germline V gene data show CDR1 as LNHNV and CDR2 as YYDKDF (reference sequence). This CDR3 spans 14 amino acids.

The specimen sequenced was peripheral blood. The TCR originated in a woman aged 30 to 39 who had recovered from COVID-19. The chain joins TRBV15 to TRBJ1-2, with no clear D. This CDR3 is CATSRDIGDYGYTF. For the CDR3, the DNA is TGTGCCACCAGCAGAGATATCGGGGACTATGGCTACACCTTC.